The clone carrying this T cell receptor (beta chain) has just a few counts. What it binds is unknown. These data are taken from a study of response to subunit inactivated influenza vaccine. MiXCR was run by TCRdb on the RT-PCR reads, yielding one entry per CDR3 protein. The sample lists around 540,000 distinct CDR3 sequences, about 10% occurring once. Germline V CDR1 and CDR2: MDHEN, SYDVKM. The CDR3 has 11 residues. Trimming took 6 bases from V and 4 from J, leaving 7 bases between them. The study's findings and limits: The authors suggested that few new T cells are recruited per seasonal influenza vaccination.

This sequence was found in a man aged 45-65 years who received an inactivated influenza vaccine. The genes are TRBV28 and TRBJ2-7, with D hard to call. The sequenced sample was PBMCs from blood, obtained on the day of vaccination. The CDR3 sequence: CASRQRYEQYF. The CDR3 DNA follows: TGTGCCAGCAGACAAAGGTACGAGCAGTACTTC.